A selection of T cell receptor beta chains follows, all from one sample in a study of cytomegalovirus exposure and HLA in healthy donors. Clones were sequenced by immunoSEQ multiplex PCR, and TCRdb holds only the in-frame ones, with some missing. The sample includes tens of thousands of clones, approximately 80% of them seen just once. Sequencing was carried out using PBMCs. Receptor source: a man aged 70 or older in good health and CMV-seropositive. Both conserved end residues are part of each CDR3. The D gene is left open where the match is weak. Size is stated for part of the rows, as once, few or many counts, or as a class when the clone is expanded.

D gene: TRBD1; J gene: TRBJ2-7; V gene: TRBV6-5; clone size: -; CDR3 protein: CASRPTGNSYEQYF; CDR3 DNA: TGTGCCAGCAGACCGACAGGGAACTCCTACGAGCAGTACTTC
D gene: -; J gene: TRBJ1-2; V gene: TRBV28; clone size: once; CDR3 protein: CASSHQGSYGYTF; CDR3 DNA: TGTGCCAGCAGCCATCAGGGGTCCTATGGCTACACCTTC
D gene: -; J gene: TRBJ1-6; V gene: TRBV30; clone size: -; CDR3 protein: CAWSVLGSSYNSPLHF; CDR3 DNA: TGTGCCTGGAGTGTACTTGGGAGCTCCTATAATTCACCCCTCCACTTT
D gene: TRBD2; J gene: TRBJ2-3; V gene: TRBV28; clone size: -; CDR3 protein: CASSASGSRNTQYF; CDR3 DNA: TGTGCCAGCAGTGCTAGCGGGAGTCGAAATACGCAGTATTTT
D gene: -; J gene: TRBJ1-5; V gene: TRBV5-1; clone size: -; CDR3 protein: CASRAGDNQPQHF; CDR3 DNA: TGCGCCAGCAGGGCAGGGGACAATCAGCCCCAGCATTTT
D gene: -; J gene: TRBJ1-6; V gene: TRBV6-6; clone size: -; CDR3 protein: CASSYKAPGSPLHF; CDR3 DNA: TGTGCCAGCAGTTACAAGGCGCCGGGTTCACCCCTCCACTTT
D gene: -; J gene: TRBJ2-7; V gene: TRBV4-1; clone size: -; CDR3 protein: CASSQDSAVGAYEQYF; CDR3 DNA: TGCGCCAGCAGCCAAGACTCTGCGGTCGGGGCCTACGAGCAGTACTTC
D gene: -; J gene: TRBJ2-3; V gene: TRBV25-1; clone size: -; CDR3 protein: CASSASTDTQYF; CDR3 DNA: TGTGCCAGCAGTGCCTCCACAGATACGCAGTATTTT
D gene: -; J gene: TRBJ2-7; V gene: TRBV11-2; clone size: -; CDR3 protein: CASSFHTGLREQYF; CDR3 DNA: TGTGCCAGCAGCTTCCACACAGGGTTGCGCGAGCAGTACTTC
D gene: -; J gene: TRBJ1-3; V gene: TRBV10-3; clone size: -; CDR3 protein: CAIWTEGNTIYF; CDR3 DNA: TGTGCCATTTGGACAGAAGGAAACACCATATATTTT
D gene: TRBD1; J gene: TRBJ1-1; V gene: TRBV7-9; clone size: -; CDR3 protein: CASSLDRENTEAFF; CDR3 DNA: TGTGCCAGCAGCCTAGACAGGGAGAACACTGAAGCTTTCTTT